This T cell receptor beta chain was identified in a study of T cell responses to AZD1222 COVID-19 vaccine. Comment on this clone: The antigen is undetermined.

Broader study findings: Mostly white British, mostly female donors; authors suggested clonal diversity may be underestimated.

The CDR3 is 11 amino acids. The V end was cut by 10 bases, the J end by 7 bases, with 10 bases between. Clones were sequenced by immunoSEQ multiplex PCR, and TCRdb holds only the in-frame ones, with some missing. The table lists 50,000 to 55,000 clones, approximately 88% of them singletons, with 2% to 3% in the top ten. The TCR sequence derives from an adult who received the AZD1222 COVID-19 vaccine. The sequencing used peripheral blood, collected 28 days after the second AZD1222 dose. J is TRBJ1-4 and V is TRBV12-3 or TRBV12-4; D is unclear. Written as DNA, the CDR3 is TGTGCCACCGGAATTGGTGAAAAACTGTTTTTT. Translation gives CATGIGEKLFF.